The sequence of this T cell receptor beta chain was determined in a study of T-cell reconstitution after alpha-beta-depleted transplantation in children. This clonotype was detected only a few times. Trimming left V 2 bases short and J 0 bases short, with 8 bases between. The CDR3 length is 14 residues. Germline lookup yields CDR1 SGHRS and CDR2 YFSETQ. Unique molecular identifiers were used to barcode this TCRbeta library. Each CDR3 protein gets one entry after TCRdb re-called the PCR reads with MiXCR. The table shows around 360,000 distinct CDR3 sequences, with 10% occurring only once. This sequence joins TRBV5-1 and TRBJ1-1, with D tentatively TRBD1 (5 bases). This receptor was taken from a human donor who donated a stem cell graft to a child with acute lymphoblastic leukemia. The sequencing here drew on PBMCs from the stem cell graft donor, taken from the stem cell graft. CDR3 coding DNA: TGCGCCAGCAGCTTCCGGGACCTGAACACTGAAGCTTTCTTT. This encodes CASSFRDLNTEAFF.